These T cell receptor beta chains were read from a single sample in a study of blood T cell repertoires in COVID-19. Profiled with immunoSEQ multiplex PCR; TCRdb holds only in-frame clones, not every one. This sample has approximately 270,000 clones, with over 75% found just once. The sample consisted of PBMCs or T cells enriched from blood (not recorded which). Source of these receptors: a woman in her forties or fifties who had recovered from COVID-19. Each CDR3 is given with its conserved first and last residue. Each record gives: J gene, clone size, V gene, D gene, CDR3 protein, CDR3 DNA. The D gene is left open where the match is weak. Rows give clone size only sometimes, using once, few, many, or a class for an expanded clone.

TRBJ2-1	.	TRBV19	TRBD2	CASSGLAGGPYYNNEQFF	TGTGCCAGTAGTGGACTAGCGGGAGGGCCGTATTACAACAATGAGCAGTTCTTC
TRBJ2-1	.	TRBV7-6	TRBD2	CASSLWTSGRSGEQFF	TGTGCCAGCAGCCTCTGGACTAGCGGGAGGTCAGGTGAGCAGTTCTTC
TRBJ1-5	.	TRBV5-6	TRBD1	CASSFAGQPQPQHF	TGTGCCAGCAGCTTTGCGGGACAGCCCCAGCCCCAGCATTTT
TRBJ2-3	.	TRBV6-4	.	CASSESTGSTQYF	TGTGCCAGCAGTGAGTCAACCGGGAGTACGCAGTATTTT
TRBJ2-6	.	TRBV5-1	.	CASSLEQSSGANVLTF	TGCGCCAGCAGCTTGGAACAGAGCTCTGGGGCCAACGTCCTGACTTTC
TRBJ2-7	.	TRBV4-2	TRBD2	CASSQPGGYVEQYF	TGTGCCAGCAGCCAACCGGGGGGGTACGTCGAGCAGTACTTC
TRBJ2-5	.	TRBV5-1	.	CASSLDGSSGAQYF	TGCGCCAGCAGCTTGGACGGGAGCAGTGGGGCCCAGTACTTC
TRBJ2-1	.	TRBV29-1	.	CISTSNSNEQFF	TGCATCTCAACTAGCAATAGCAATGAGCAGTTCTTC
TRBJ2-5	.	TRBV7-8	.	CASSLGRDWETQYF	TGTGCCAGCAGCTTAGGTCGGGATTGGGAGACCCAGTACTTC
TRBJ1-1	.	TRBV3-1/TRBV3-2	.	CASSTDITEAFF	TGTGCCAGCAGCACAGATATCACTGAAGCTTTCTTT
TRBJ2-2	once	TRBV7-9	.	CASSWTTGTRTGELFF	TGTGCCAGCAGTTGGACAACCGGGACACGGACCGGGGAGCTGTTTTTT
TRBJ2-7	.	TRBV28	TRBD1	CASSSEGQKGNYEQYF	TGTGCCAGCAGTTCCGAGGGACAGAAAGGAAACTACGAGCAGTACTTC
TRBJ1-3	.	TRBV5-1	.	CASSLESSGNTIYF	TGCGCCAGCAGCTTGGAGAGTTCTGGAAACACCATATATTTT